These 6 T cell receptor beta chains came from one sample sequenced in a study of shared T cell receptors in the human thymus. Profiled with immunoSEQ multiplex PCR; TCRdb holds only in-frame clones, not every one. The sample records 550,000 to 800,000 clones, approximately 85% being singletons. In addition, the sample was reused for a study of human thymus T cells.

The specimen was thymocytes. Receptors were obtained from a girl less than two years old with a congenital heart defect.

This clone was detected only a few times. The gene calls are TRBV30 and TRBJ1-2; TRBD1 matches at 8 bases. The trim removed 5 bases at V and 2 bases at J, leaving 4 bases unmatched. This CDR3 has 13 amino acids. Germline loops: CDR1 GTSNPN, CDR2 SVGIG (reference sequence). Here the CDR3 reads CAWVPGGNYGYTF. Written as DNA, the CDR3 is TGTGCCTGGGTACCAGGGGGCAACTATGGCTACACCTTC.

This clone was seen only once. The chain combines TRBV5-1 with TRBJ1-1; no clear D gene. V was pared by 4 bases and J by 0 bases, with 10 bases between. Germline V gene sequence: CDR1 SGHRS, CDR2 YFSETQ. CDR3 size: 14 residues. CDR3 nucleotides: TGCGCCAGCAGCGTTCAGAAGATGAACACTGAAGCTTTCTTT. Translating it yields CASSVQKMNTEAFF.

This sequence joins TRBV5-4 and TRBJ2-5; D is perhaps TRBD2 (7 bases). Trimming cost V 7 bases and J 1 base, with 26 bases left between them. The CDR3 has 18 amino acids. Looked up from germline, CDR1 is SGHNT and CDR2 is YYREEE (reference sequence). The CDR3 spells CASAPRVWRGPAQETQYF. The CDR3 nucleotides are TGTGCCAGCGCTCCCAGGGTCTGGCGGGGGCCGGCCCAAGAGACCCAGTACTTC.

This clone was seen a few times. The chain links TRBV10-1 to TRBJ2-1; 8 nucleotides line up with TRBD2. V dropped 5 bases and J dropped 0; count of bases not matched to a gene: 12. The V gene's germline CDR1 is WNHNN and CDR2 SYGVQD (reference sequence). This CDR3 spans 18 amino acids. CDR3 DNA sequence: TGCGCCAGCAGTCCTGGACTAGCTAGGTTACACTCCTACAATGAGCAGTTCTTC. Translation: CASSPGLARLHSYNEQFF.

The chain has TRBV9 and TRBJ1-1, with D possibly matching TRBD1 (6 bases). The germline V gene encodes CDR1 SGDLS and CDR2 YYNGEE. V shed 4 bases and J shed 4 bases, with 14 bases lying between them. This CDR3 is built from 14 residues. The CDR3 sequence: CASSSERGGTEAFF. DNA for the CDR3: TGTGCCAGCAGCTCCGAGCGAGGGGGCACTGAAGCTTTCTTT.

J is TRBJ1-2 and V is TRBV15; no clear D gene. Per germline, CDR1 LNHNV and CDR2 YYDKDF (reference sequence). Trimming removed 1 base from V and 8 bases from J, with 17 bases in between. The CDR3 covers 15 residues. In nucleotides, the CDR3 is TGTGCCACCAGCAGAGGGTACTCTTGGCGGGAAGGCTACACCTTC. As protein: CATSRGYSWREGYTF.